One and the same sample provided the 29 T cell receptor beta chains below, sequenced in a study of neurological immune-mediated disorders (dated by TCRdb to the late 2010s). Libraries were prepared through 5' RACE. The sequencing machine was an Illumina HiSeq 2500. TCRdb's own reprocessing of the public reads used fastp at Q25 and MiXCR and kept productive beta chains. Rows are combined by CDR3 protein, so each entry shows the most common genes and DNA. Across this sample there are more than 45,000 distinct CDR3 sequences, with roughly 3.5% seen only once. The top ten clones comprise 1.5% to 2% of the sample. Material for sequencing was PBMCs. The receptors shown here come from a man aged 30 to 39 with multiple sclerosis.

This clonotype has more than one count but fewer than ten. V and J are TRBV19 and TRBJ1-2; D unresolved. CDR1 and CDR2 from the germline V gene are LNHDA and SQIVND (reference sequence). V lost 4 bases to trimming and J lost 4 bases, with 10 bases between them. The CDR3 totals 13 residues. The DNA for the CDR3 is TGTGCCAGTAGTACCAGGACTGCCTATGGCTACACCTTC. Translating gives CASSTRTAYGYTF.

This clonotype was detected many times. The V gene is TRBV5-1, the J gene TRBJ2-7; D possibly corresponds to TRBD2 (5 bases). Germline assignment: CDR1 SGHRS and CDR2 YFSETQ. The CDR3 contains 14 residues. V shed 4 bases and J shed 4 bases, with 15 bases lying between them. CDR3 sequence reads: CASSRMGRGYEQYF. For the CDR3, the DNA is TGCGCCAGCAGCCGGATGGGTAGAGGGTACGAGCAGTACTTC.

This clonotype was observed many times. The V and J genes are TRBV10-2 and TRBJ2-1, with unresolved D. The CDR3 runs to 12 residues. CDR1 is WSHSY, CDR2 SAAADI, per germline. V lost 6 bases to trimming and J lost 2 bases, with 5 bases between them. This CDR3 reads CASREPYNEQFF. In DNA, the CDR3 is TGCGCCAGCAGGGAACCCTACAATGAGCAGTTCTTC.

Ten or more counts support this clonotype. The chain employs TRBV28 and TRBJ1-1, with D possibly matching TRBD1 (6 bases). Trimming took 2 bases from V and 3 from J, leaving 10 bases between them. The CDR3 is 14 amino acids. Germline V CDR1 and CDR2: MDHEN, SYDVKM. The CDR3 sequence: CASSLRAGDTEAFF. The CDR3 DNA sequence: TGTGCCAGCAGTTTACGGGCAGGGGACACTGAAGCTTTCTTT.

This clonotype was recorded at least ten times. J is TRBJ1-1 and V is TRBV12-3 or TRBV12-4, with 8 bases that match TRBD1. V lost 7 bases and J lost 5; bases outside the gene matches: 3. This CDR3 spans 12 amino acids. CDR3 nucleotide sequence: TGTGCCAGCATCACAGGGGGGACTGAAGCTTTCTTT. Its protein is CASITGGTEAFF.

This clonotype was counted ten times or more. The J gene is TRBJ1-6, the V gene TRBV4-2; D might be TRBD1 (5 bases). Germline V gene data show CDR1 as LGHNA and CDR2 as YNFKEQ. The CDR3 has 16 residues. Trimming pared 4 bases from V and 10 bases from J, leaving 20 bases between. The CDR3 DNA follows: TGTGCCAGCAGCCCCTTAGCAGGGAAGGGAGGATCACCCCTCCACTTT. Protein: CASSPLAGKGGSPLHF.

This clonotype was seen many times. The V gene is TRBV5-1, the J gene TRBJ2-4; 8 nucleotides match TRBD1. This CDR3 is 17 amino acids long. The J segment lost 0 bases and the V segment lost 4 bases, leaving 9 bases of the junction unmatched. CDR1 and CDR2 (germline): SGHRS, YFSETQ. The CDR3 DNA reads as TGCGCCAGCAGCCCGCAGGGGGCGATGCTAGCCAAAAACATTCAGTACTTC. It specifies CASSPQGAMLAKNIQYF.

In this sample, this clonotype turned up many times. The rearrangement links TRBV5-1 to TRBJ2-7; unclear D gene. The CDR3 spans 12 residues. Germline V gene sequence: CDR1 SGHRS, CDR2 YFSETQ. V lost 0 bases and J 5 bases, leaving 6 bases between the germline ends. CDR3 sequence reads: CASSLGANEQYF. The CDR3 region has the DNA TGCGCCAGCAGCTTGGGGGCCAACGAGCAGTACTTC.

This clonotype was recorded at least ten times. The V gene is TRBV6-5, the J gene TRBJ2-3; possibly TRBD1 for D (5 bases). The CDR3 spans 14 residues. Germline CDR1 is MNHEY and CDR2 is SVGAGI. With 2 bases removed from V and 0 bases from J, the gap between germline ends came to 6 bases. The CDR3 DNA is TGTGCCAGCAGTTACACAGGTAGCACAGATACGCAGTATTTT. This encodes CASSYTGSTDTQYF.

This clonotype was observed at least ten times. The chain joins TRBV4-2 to TRBJ1-5; perhaps TRBD1 as D (5 bases). The germline V and J ends were trimmed by 0 bases and 6 bases, with 12 bases remaining between them. This CDR3 contains 15 residues. Germline CDR1 LGHNA, CDR2 YNFKEQ. The CDR3 region has the DNA TGTGCCAGCAGCCAAGACAAGGGGAAACGTCAGCCCCAGCATTTT. It yields the protein CASSQDKGKRQPQHF.

In this sample, this clonotype turned up many times. The chain links TRBV9 to TRBJ1-2; D remains unclear. V dropped 2 bases and J dropped 6 bases, with 11 bases sitting between them. The CDR3 runs to 13 residues. The germline CDR1 and CDR2 sequences are SGDLS and YYNGEE. The CDR3 region is CASSVRVLDGYTF. CDR3 nucleotide sequence: TGTGCCAGCAGCGTGAGGGTACTAGATGGCTACACCTTC.

This clonotype has at least ten counts. The chain combines TRBV20-1 with TRBJ2-1; 10 bases fit TRBD2. The ends lost 3 bases at V and 10 bases at J; junction bases unmatched: 9. The CDR3 consists of 14 residues. Germline lookup yields CDR1 DFQATT and CDR2 SNEGSKA (reference sequence). CDR3 nucleotide sequence: TGCAGTGCTAGCCGGATTCTAGCGGGAGACGAGCAGTTCTTC. This encodes CSASRILAGDEQFF.

In this sample, this clonotype turned up many times. J is TRBJ1-1 and V is TRBV20-1; D gene unclear. Germline V lookup: CDR1 DFQATT, CDR2 SNEGSKA (reference sequence). V was clipped by 0 bases and J by 3 bases, with 14 bases between them. The CDR3 contains 15 residues. In nucleotides, the CDR3 is TGCAGTGCTAGAGAGACGGGAACCGGTGACACTGAAGCTTTCTTT. Encoded protein: CSARETGTGDTEAFF.

This clonotype was recorded many times. The chain uses TRBV5-1 and TRBJ2-2; the match to TRBD1 covers 7 bases. The CDR3 sequence is 15 residues long. Germline V gene data show CDR1 as SGHRS and CDR2 as YFSETQ. V lost 3 bases to trimming and J lost 3 bases; unmatched junction nucleotides: 5. CDR3 sequence reads: CASSSQGVDTGELFF. The CDR3 DNA reads TGCGCCAGCAGCTCCCAGGGGGTTGACACCGGGGAGCTGTTTTTT.

This clonotype was detected many times. The genes are TRBV7-2 and TRBJ2-5; TRBD2 might be the D (5 bases). Germline V gene sequence: CDR1 SGHTA, CDR2 FQGNSA. This CDR3 spans 13 amino acids. V lost 5 bases to trimming and J lost 4 bases, with 11 bases between them. The chain's CDR3 is CASSPAGVETQYF. The CDR3 bases are TGTGCCAGCAGCCCAGCCGGGGTAGAGACCCAGTACTTC.

This clonotype was seen a handful of times. This could be a read error, since a much larger clone is one nucleotide away. The chain employs TRBV20-1 and TRBJ1-1; D might be TRBD1 (5 bases). V was trimmed by 8 bases and J by 5 bases, leaving 12 bases between them. This CDR3 has 11 amino acids. Germline V gene sequence: CDR1 DFQATT, CDR2 SNEGSKA (reference sequence). CDR3 DNA sequence: TGCAGTCTTTTAAAGGGGACTGAAGCTTTCTTT. Residues: CSLLKGTEAFF.

This clonotype was recorded many times. This chain links TRBV28 with TRBJ2-2; D is undetermined. V was cut by 9 bases and J by 3 bases, with 14 bases left in between. Per germline, CDR1 MDHEN and CDR2 SYDVKM. This CDR3 contains 14 residues. The CDR3 reads CASGPGAHTGELFF. CDR3 coding DNA: TGTGCCAGTGGCCCCGGCGCCCACACCGGGGAGCTGTTTTTT.

The sample holds many counts of this clonotype. This chain links TRBV28 with TRBJ2-7, with D perhaps TRBD1 (6 bases). The CDR3 covers 15 residues. Per germline, CDR1 MDHEN and CDR2 SYDVKM. V dropped 5 bases and J dropped 4 bases, with 18 bases sitting between them. CDR3 DNA sequence: TGTGCCAGCAGTATGGAGATGGGACATCCTTACGAGCAGTACTTC. It specifies CASSMEMGHPYEQYF.

There are many counts of this clonotype. This chain connects TRBV2 to TRBJ2-5; 10 bases are shared with TRBD1. Trimming removed 8 bases from V and 4 bases from J; junction bases left unmatched: 4. The CDR3 spans 13 residues. CDR1 is SNHLY, CDR2 FYNNEI, per germline. CDR3 nucleotide sequence: TGTGCCAGCCGGACAGGGGGATCAGAGACCCAGTACTTC. It codes for CASRTGGSETQYF.

This clonotype was recorded at least ten times. The CDR3, as DNA: TGTGCCAGCAGTCGCCCCCGGGAAGGGTCGAGGGCTTTCTTT. This sequence encodes CASSRPREGSRAFF. The chain couples TRBV6-6 to TRBJ1-1, with D unresolved. CDR3 length: 14 amino acids. Germline values: CDR1 MNHNY, CDR2 SVGAGI (reference sequence). Trimming removed 5 bases from V and 11 bases from J, with 21 bases in between.

Only a few counts were recorded for this clonotype. An end of the junction does not agree with germline; a read error may underlie this. The rearrangement joins TRBV20-1 to TRBJ1-6; D gene ambiguous. Germline values: CDR1 DFQATT, CDR2 SNEGSKA (reference sequence). The CDR3 consists of 15 residues. The CDR3 loop is CSAKEQGGYNSPLNF. As DNA, the CDR3 is TGCAGTGCCAAGGAACAAGGAGGTTATAATTCACCCCTCAACTTT.

There are many counts of this clonotype. This chain joins TRBV27 and TRBJ2-4; D is tentatively TRBD1 or TRBD2 (6 bases each). V was cut by 2 bases and J by 9 bases, with 20 bases left in between. CDR1 and CDR2 (germline): MNHEY, SMNVEV (reference sequence). The CDR3 runs 16 residues. CDR3 loop: CASSLAGLPKGGIQYF. CDR3 in DNA: TGTGCCAGCAGTTTAGCCGGACTTCCCAAGGGGGGCATTCAGTACTTC.

This clonotype occurred many times. This sequence joins TRBV11-2 and TRBJ1-2; possible D gene TRBD1, 5 bases. Between the trimmed V and J ends, which lost 4 bases and 6 bases, there was a span of 15 bases. Per the germline V gene, CDR1 is SGHAT and CDR2 is FQNNGV. The CDR3 extends over 14 amino acids. The CDR3 loop reads CASSSSRELHGYTF. DNA for the CDR3: TGTGCCAGCAGCTCATCCAGGGAGTTACATGGCTACACCTTC.

In its sample, this clonotype was seen many times. The chain employs TRBV6-1 and TRBJ2-3; 9 nucleotides agree with TRBD2. The V gene end was trimmed by 3 bases and the J gene end by 10 bases; junction bases not matched to a gene: 8. The CDR3 runs 14 residues. Germline V gene lookup returns CDR1 MNHNS and CDR2 SASEGT. The CDR3 sequence is CASSDPGLALAQYF. Here the CDR3 DNA reads TGTGCCAGCAGTGACCCGGGACTAGCCCTAGCGCAGTATTTT.

In its sample, this clonotype was seen many times. CDR3 residues: CASSVGGGGTDTQYF. The CDR3 nucleotides are TGTGCCAGCAGCGTAGGAGGCGGGGGCACAGATACGCAGTATTTT. The V call is TRBV9, the J call TRBJ2-3; perhaps TRBD2 as D (6 bases). The CDR3 covers 15 residues. V was cut by 0 bases and J by 1 base, with 9 bases left in between. Germline V lookup: CDR1 SGDLS, CDR2 YYNGEE.

In this sample, this clonotype turned up many times. The gene calls are TRBV5-1 and TRBJ1-1; D perhaps matches TRBD1 (5 bases). Germline values: CDR1 SGHRS, CDR2 YFSETQ. The CDR3 is made up of 14 amino acids. Trimming shortened V by 5 bases and J by 0 bases, and 11 bases separated the two germline ends. CDR3 loop: CASSSGRMNTEAFF. CDR3 nucleotides: TGCGCCAGCAGTTCGGGACGGATGAACACTGAAGCTTTCTTT.

This clonotype was found many times. The V gene is TRBV20-1, the J gene TRBJ1-5; D is ambiguous. The CDR3 has 13 residues. Germline values: CDR1 DFQATT, CDR2 SNEGSKA (reference sequence). Trimming pared 5 bases from V and 4 bases from J, leaving 12 bases between. CDR3 residues: CSAEGALNQPQHF. In nucleotides, the CDR3 is TGCAGTGCTGAAGGCGCGCTTAATCAGCCCCAGCATTTT.

This clonotype occurred many times. The chain recombines TRBV20-1 with TRBJ2-3, with a weak D call TRBD2 (6 bases). Trimming cost V 4 bases and J 10 bases, with 21 bases left between them. Germline V gives CDR1 DFQATT, CDR2 SNEGSKA (reference sequence). This CDR3 spans 14 amino acids. This CDR3 reads CSAISPPTGEAQYF. The CDR3 bases are TGCAGTGCTATTTCCCCCCCGACCGGGGAGGCGCAGTATTTT.

This clonotype came up many times. This chain joins TRBV3-1 and TRBJ2-7; 7 bases line up with TRBD1. Looked up from germline, CDR1 is LGHDT and CDR2 is YNNKEL (reference sequence). This CDR3 contains 13 residues. V was pared by 1 base and J by 6 bases, with 3 bases of the junction left unmatched. The CDR3, as DNA: TGTGCCAGCAGCCAAGTCAGGGGGATCGAGCAGTACTTC. Translation gives CASSQVRGIEQYF.